This T cell receptor (beta chain) originates from a study of blood T cell repertoires in COVID-19. This study enrolled people aged about 18 to 90 from about two dozen US geographic areas. The study assigned cohorts using participant-reported clinical history. The germline V gene encodes CDR1 SNHLY and CDR2 FYNNEI. Trimming took 2 bases from V and 6 from J; bases not matched to a gene: 5. The CDR3 totals 14 residues. Measured with immunoSEQ multiplex PCR; TCRdb has only the in-frame clones, and not every one. The table has approximately 300,000 clones, more than 90% seen once. V and J are TRBV2 and TRBJ1-2, with 8 nucleotides matching TRBD1. Sequenced sample: PBMCs or T cells enriched from blood (not recorded which). The receptor comes from a woman in her thirties who had recovered from COVID-19. The CDR3 here is CASSEWGQENGYTF. The CDR3 DNA follows: TGTGCCAGCAGTGAATGGGGACAGGAAAATGGCTACACCTTC.